A single sample gave rise to the 2 T cell receptor beta chains below, sequenced in a study of cytomegalovirus exposure and HLA in healthy donors. The study ran its PCR with 60 Vbeta and 13 Jbeta primers. Using immunoSEQ multiplex PCR, the repertoire was profiled, and TCRdb retains in-frame clones only, with some absent. The sample lists some 130,000 clones; about 78% were seen once. The sample comprised PBMCs. These receptors were obtained from a human donor in good health.

For this clone: One junction end does not reproduce the germline sequence, and a read error may be involved. The chain recombines TRBV7-9 with TRBJ2-3, with 8 bases lining up with TRBD2. Germline lookup yields CDR1 SEHNR and CDR2 FQNEAQ (reference sequence). The CDR3 runs to 15 residues. CDR3 DNA: TGTTCCAGCAGCCCCGGACTAGCTTCGACAGATACGCAGTATTTT. Translation: CSSSPGLASTDTQYF.

With regard to this clone: An end of the junction does not agree with germline; a read error may underlie this. The genes are TRBV6-6 and TRBJ2-3; no definite D call. This CDR3 has 12 amino acids. The germline V gene encodes CDR1 MNHNY and CDR2 SVGAGI (reference sequence). The CDR3 loop reads CASSYVATRSIF. The DNA for the CDR3 is TGTGCCAGCAGTTACGTGGCGACTCGGAGCATTTTT.